Below, 13 T cell receptor beta chains from the same sample are listed, as sequenced in a study of T cells in Graves' hyperthyroidism and ophthalmopathy (dated by TCRdb to between 2018 and 2020). Library construction relied on multiplex PCR. TCRdb lists the instrument as Illumina HiSeq 2000. The TCR beta CDR3 regions were amplified from RNA transcripts. For the first round of RT-PCR on the TCR CDR3, the HTBI primer set was used together with the Qiagen OneStep RT-PCR kit. TCRdb ran its own pipeline on the public reads, namely fastp trimming at Q25 and MiXCR clone calling, and kept in-frame beta chains. Identical CDR3 protein sequences are pooled into one entry, listed with their most common genes and DNA. For this sample there are fewer than 400,000 distinct CDR3 sequences; 16% appear just once. Jointly, the top ten make up around 34% of the sample. Specimen: blood. These receptors originate from a young man with Graves' hyperthyroidism.

J is TRBJ1-2 and V is TRBV14; D might be TRBD1 (5 bases). Per the germline V gene, CDR1 is SGHDN and CDR2 is FVKESK. This CDR3 has 14 residues. V gave up 2 bases and J gave up 7 bases, with 14 bases separating them. As DNA, the CDR3 is TGTGCCAGCAGCCAAACTAAGATCGGGGGTGGCTACACCTTC. As protein: CASSQTKIGGGYTF.

The V and J genes are TRBV15 and TRBJ2-3; D might be TRBD1 (6 bases). Trimming shortened V by 3 bases and J by 12 bases, and 22 bases separated the two germline ends. Germline V gives CDR1 LNHNV, CDR2 YYDKDF (reference sequence). The CDR3 contains 15 residues. CDR3 coding DNA: TGTGCCACCAGCAGCGTCCGGGGACAATCGTCTCTTCAGTATTTT. Residues: CATSSVRGQSSLQYF.

This clonotype was detected a few times. The gene calls are TRBV10-1 and TRBJ2-6, with D possibly being TRBD2 (5 bases). Germline CDR1 WNHNN, CDR2 SYGVQD (reference sequence). V gave up 3 bases and J gave up 4 bases, with 10 bases separating them. This CDR3 is built from 15 residues. The chain's CDR3 is CASSESGSGANVLTF. CDR3 nucleotide sequence: TGCGCCAGCAGTGAATCGGGGTCCGGGGCCAACGTCCTGACTTTC.

At least ten counts were recorded for this clonotype. The V call is TRBV12-3 or TRBV12-4, the J call TRBJ2-1; 8 nucleotides agree with TRBD2. The CDR3 has 15 residues. The J segment lost 4 bases and the V segment lost 8 bases, leaving 10 bases of the junction unmatched. The CDR3: CASRHQGLGYNEQFF. The CDR3 bases are TGTGCCAGCCGACACCAGGGACTAGGATACAATGAGCAGTTCTTC.

This chain connects TRBV5-6 to TRBJ2-1; D is ambiguous. The germline V and J ends were trimmed by 2 bases and 10 bases, with 13 bases remaining between them. This CDR3 has 13 amino acids. Per the germline V gene, CDR1 is SGHDT and CDR2 is YYEEEE. CDR3 sequence: CASSFLDLVEQFF. The DNA for the CDR3 is TGTGCCAGCAGCTTCCTAGACCTAGTCGAGCAGTTCTTC.

In this sample, this clonotype turned up many times. The V call is TRBV20-1, the J call TRBJ2-1; 9 positions match TRBD2. This CDR3 has 14 residues. J lost 9 bases, V lost 5 bases, and 11 bases had no gene match. Germline V gives CDR1 DFQATT, CDR2 SNEGSKA (reference sequence). The CDR3 DNA follows: TGCAGTGCTTTCCCGGCGGGAGGGCCCGGTGAGCAGTTCTTC. It specifies CSAFPAGGPGEQFF.

In the case of this clonotype: One base away lies a much larger clone, so this may be a sequencing read error. The chain has TRBV28 and TRBJ2-7; TRBD1 might be the D (6 bases). The CDR3 extends over 16 amino acids. Germline-derived CDR1 and CDR2 are MDHEN and SYDVKM. The DNA of the CDR3 is TGTGCCAGCAGTTTCCGAAGCCGGGACAAACACTACGAGCGGTACTTC. It is translated as CASSFRSRDKHYERYF.

The chain combines TRBV7-8 with TRBJ1-2, with D perhaps TRBD1 (5 bases). Germline V gene sequence: CDR1 SGHVS, CDR2 FQNEAQ. The V gene lost 4 bases and the J gene lost 6 bases, with 18 bases spanning the gap. This CDR3 is 15 amino acids long. This chain's CDR3 is CASSSRAPGANGYTF. DNA for the CDR3: TGTGCCAGCAGCTCCAGGGCCCCCGGCGCTAATGGCTACACCTTC.

In this sample, this clonotype turned up many times. V is TRBV25-1 and J is TRBJ2-5; TRBD2 matches at 8 bases. The CDR3 extends over 14 amino acids. The germline CDR1 and CDR2 sequences are MGHDK and SYGVNS. Unmatched junction bases numbered 3, after V lost 4 bases and J lost 2 bases. CDR3 sequence (DNA): TGTGCCAGCAGTGTCCGGGGGGGACAAGAGACCCAGTACTTC. This codes for CASSVRGGQETQYF.

In its sample, this clonotype was seen many times. CDR3 nucleotide sequence: TGTGCCAGCAACCAAATCAGTTGGAGGAAGTTCTTC. Translating gives CASNQISWRKFF. The chain links TRBV2 to TRBJ2-1, with a possible D match to TRBD2 (5 bases). Germline V gene data show CDR1 as SNHLY and CDR2 as FYNNEI. V was clipped by 7 bases and J by 14 bases, with 18 bases between them. CDR3 size: 12 residues.

This clonotype was recorded at least ten times. The chain joins TRBV15 to TRBJ2-3; TRBD1 agrees at 7 bases. Per germline, CDR1 LNHNV and CDR2 YYDKDF (reference sequence). Trimming took 4 bases from V and 4 from J; bases not matched to a gene: 14. The CDR3 contains 17 residues. DNA of the CDR3: TGTGCCACCAGCATCACTCAAAACTACAGGGGTGCAGATACGCAGTATTTT. Residues: CATSITQNYRGADTQYF. The entire variable domain, with the rest obtained from reference TRBV15 and TRBJ2-3, is as follows: DAMVIQNPRYQVTQFGKPVTLSCSQTLNHNVMYWYQQKSSQAPKLLFHYYDKDFNNEADTPDNFQSRRPNTSFCFLDIRSPGLGDTAMYLCATSITQNYRGADTQYFGPGTRLTVL.

This rearrangement joins TRBV24-1 to TRBJ2-5; D may correspond to TRBD1 or TRBD2 (7 bases each). V shed 0 bases and J shed 4 bases, with 14 bases lying between them. CDR1 KGHDR and CDR2 SFDVKD come from the germline V gene. This CDR3 has 16 amino acids. The CDR3 DNA sequence: TGTGCCACCAGTGATTTGCCGAGCAGGGGGGGAGAGACCCAGTACTTC. As protein: CATSDLPSRGGETQYF.

This clonotype was seen many times. This rearrangement joins TRBV12-3 or TRBV12-4 to TRBJ2-7; D call uncertain. CDR3 size: 14 residues. Deletions cut 7 bases from V and 7 bases from J, with 20 bases between. The CDR3 DNA is TGTGCCAGCACCTCGCGGCAGGCGCGTCGGGAGCAGTACTTC. Translating it yields CASTSRQARREQYF.